This T cell receptor (beta chain) is from a study of cytomegalovirus exposure and HLA in healthy donors. Study-level results: Accurate prediction of HLA-A and HLA-B alleles (for most subjects) was reportedly achieved from TCR beta sequences. Reportedly, cytomegalovirus status was diagnosed with high sensitivity and specificity.

With 60 Vbeta and 13 Jbeta primers, the PCR was carried out. Assay: immunoSEQ multiplex PCR; the TCRdb copy retains only in-frame clones and omits some. The data show around 210,000 clones, around 82% seen once. Germline V gene sequence: CDR1 SGHRS, CDR2 YFSETQ. The CDR3 length is 14 residues. The V segment lost 6 bases and the J segment 2 bases; nucleotides outside the gene matches: 5. A few counts support this clone. Antigen unknown. Specimen: PBMCs. The clonotype originates from a woman in her twenties or thirties in good health and CMV-seronegative. J is TRBJ2-5 and V is TRBV5-1, with 9 positions matching TRBD2. CDR3 DNA: TGCGCCAGCATGACTAGCGGTATACAAGAGACCCAGTACTTC. This translates into CASMTSGIQETQYF.